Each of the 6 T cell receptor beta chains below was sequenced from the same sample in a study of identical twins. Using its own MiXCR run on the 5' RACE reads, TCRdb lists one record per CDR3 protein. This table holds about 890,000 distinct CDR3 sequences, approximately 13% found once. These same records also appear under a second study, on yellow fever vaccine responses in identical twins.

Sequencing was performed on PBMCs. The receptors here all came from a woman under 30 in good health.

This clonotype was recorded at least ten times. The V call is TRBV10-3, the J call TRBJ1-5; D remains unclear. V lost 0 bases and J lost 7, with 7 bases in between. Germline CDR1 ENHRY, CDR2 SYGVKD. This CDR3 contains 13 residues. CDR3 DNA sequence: TGTGCCATCAGTGAGTCGAAGGTACAGCCCCAGCATTTT. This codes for CAISESKVQPQHF.

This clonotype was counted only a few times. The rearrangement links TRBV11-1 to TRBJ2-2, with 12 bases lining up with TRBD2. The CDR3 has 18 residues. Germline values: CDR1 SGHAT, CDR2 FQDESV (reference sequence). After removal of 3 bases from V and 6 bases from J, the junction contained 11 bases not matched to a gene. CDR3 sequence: CASSFWTSGAQKSGELFF. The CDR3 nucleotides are TGTGCCAGCAGCTTTTGGACTAGCGGGGCCCAAAAGTCCGGGGAGCTGTTTTTT.

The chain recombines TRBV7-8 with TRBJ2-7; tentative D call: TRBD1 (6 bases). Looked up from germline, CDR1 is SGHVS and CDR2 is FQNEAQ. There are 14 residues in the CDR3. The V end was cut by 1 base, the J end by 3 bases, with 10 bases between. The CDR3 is CASSLGTAHYEQYV. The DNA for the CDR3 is TGTGCCAGCAGCTTAGGGACAGCCCACTACGAGCAGTACGTC.

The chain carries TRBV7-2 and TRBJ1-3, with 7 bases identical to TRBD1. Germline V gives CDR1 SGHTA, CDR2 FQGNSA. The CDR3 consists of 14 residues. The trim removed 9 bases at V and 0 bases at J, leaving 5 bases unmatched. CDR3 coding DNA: TGTGCCAGATTGGGACAGATCTCTGGAAACACCATATATTTT. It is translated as CARLGQISGNTIYF.

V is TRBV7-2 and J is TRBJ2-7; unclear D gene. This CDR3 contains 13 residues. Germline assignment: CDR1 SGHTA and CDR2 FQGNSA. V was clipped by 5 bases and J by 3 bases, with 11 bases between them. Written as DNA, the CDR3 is TGTGCCAGCAGCCCTCACCCGAACTACGAGCAGTACGTC. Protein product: CASSPHPNYEQYV.

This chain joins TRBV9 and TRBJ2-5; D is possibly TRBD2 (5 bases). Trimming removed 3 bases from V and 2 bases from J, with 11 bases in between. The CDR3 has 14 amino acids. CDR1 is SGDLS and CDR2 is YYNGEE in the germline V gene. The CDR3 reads CASSATGNQETQYF. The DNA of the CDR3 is TGTGCCAGCAGCGCCACCGGGAATCAAGAGACCCAGTACTTC.